The next 14 T cell receptor beta chains were all read from a single sample in a study of shared clonotypes between healthy human individuals. Produced via immunoSEQ multiplex PCR; TCRdb's table is partial and in-frame only. The data show about 990,000 clones, more than 75% seen once. Sequences were obtained from memory CD4+ T cells from PBMCs. Subset denoted: CD45RA-negative fraction. These receptors came from a man in his late teens or twenties in good health. Some clones in this sample may be carry-over from other donors' samples.

The chain joins TRBV28 to TRBJ1-6; a weak D match, TRBD1 (5 bases). The germline V gene has CDR1 MDHEN and CDR2 SYDVKM. The CDR3 is 13 amino acids. The V end was cut by 6 bases, the J end by 14 bases, with 17 bases between. CDR3 DNA: TGTGCCAGCAGCCCCGGGACGGCACGTGCCCTCCACTTT. The encoded protein is CASSPGTARALHF.

In this sample, this clone turned up a few times. Other nucleotide sequences in the sample specify the same CDR3. The chain combines TRBV9 with TRBJ2-7, with 7 bases identical to TRBD1. The CDR3 sequence is 14 residues long. Per germline, CDR1 SGDLS and CDR2 YYNGEE. The junction had 5 bases not matched to a gene; V was cut back by 4 bases and J by 1 base. CDR3 loop: CASSPGTASYEQYF. CDR3 DNA: TGTGCCAGCAGCCCAGGGACAGCGTCCTACGAGCAGTACTTC.

This chain uses TRBV2 with TRBJ1-2; D may be TRBD1 (5 bases). Deletions cut 4 bases from V and 6 bases from J, with 15 bases between. Germline loops: CDR1 SNHLY, CDR2 FYNNEI. The CDR3 runs to 14 residues. Here the CDR3 DNA reads TGTGCCAGCAGTGGGCCCCCAGGGAGGGATGGCTACACCTTC. Protein sequence: CASSGPPGRDGYTF.

The chain combines TRBV19 with TRBJ2-5; D tentatively reads TRBD1 or TRBD2 (6 bases each). The CDR3 is 15 amino acids. The V and J ends lost 4 bases and 7 bases respectively, with 19 bases between them. Germline V gene lookup returns CDR1 LNHDA and CDR2 SQIVND (reference sequence). CDR3 in amino acids: CASSNRQVPGGTQYF. The DNA of the CDR3 is TGTGCCAGTAGTAACAGACAGGTACCCGGGGGGACCCAGTACTTC.

The sample holds a few counts of this clone. This rearrangement joins TRBV10-3 to TRBJ2-7; D remains unclear. The V end was cut by 7 bases, the J end by 6 bases, with 10 bases between. The CDR3 has 11 amino acids. CDR1 is ENHRY, CDR2 SYGVKD, per germline. The CDR3, as DNA: TGTGCCATCACTGACCCCCTCGAGCAGTACTTC. Its translation is CAITDPLEQYF.

V gene TRBV5-1 combines with J gene TRBJ2-2, with 13 nucleotides matching TRBD2. Germline CDR1 is SGHRS and CDR2 is YFSETQ. The junction had 5 bases not matched to a gene; V was cut back by 0 bases and J by 6 bases. The CDR3 is 17 amino acids. As DNA, the CDR3 is TGCGCCAGCAGCTTGGCCGGGACTAGCGGGACATCCGGGGAGCTGTTTTTT. Protein: CASSLAGTSGTSGELFF.

The gene calls are TRBV11-2 and TRBJ2-7, with D tentatively TRBD2 (6 bases). Germline CDR1 is SGHAT and CDR2 is FQNNGV. This CDR3 has 15 residues. Trimming shortened V by 0 bases and J by 1 base, and 10 bases separated the two germline ends. CDR3 sequence (DNA): TGTGCCAGCAGCTTAGAGGGGGGTAAATCCTACGAGCAGTACTTC. Translated, it gives CASSLEGGKSYEQYF. The full variable domain, its missing parts supplied by reference TRBV11-2 and TRBJ2-7, is EAGVAQSPRYKIIEKRQSVAFWCNPISGHATLYWYQQILGQGPKLLIQFQNNGVVDDSQLPKDRFSAERLKGVDSTLKIQPAKLEDSAVYLCASSLEGGKSYEQYFGPGTRLTVT.

The rearrangement links TRBV18 to TRBJ2-7, with D perhaps assigned TRBD1 or TRBD2 (5 bases each). The germline V gene has CDR1 KGHSH and CDR2 LQKENI. V was cut by 2 bases and J by 6 bases, with 26 bases left in between. The CDR3 is made up of 18 amino acids. CDR3 bases: TGTGCCAGCTCACCAGGGGCGAGGGGCGCGTTCTCATTACCCGAGCAGTACTTC. Amino acid sequence: CASSPGARGAFSLPEQYF.

In the case of this clone: The identical CDR3 is also encoded by other nucleotide sequences in the sample. DNA of the CDR3: TGCAGCGCCGGGACAGCCTACAATGAGCAGTTCTTC. This encodes CSAGTAYNEQFF. The V gene is TRBV29-1, the J gene TRBJ2-1, with TRBD1 matching over 7 bases. Germline V lookup: CDR1 SQVTM, CDR2 ANQGSEA. Trimming took 7 bases from V and 2 from J; bases not matched to a gene: 2. The CDR3 has 12 amino acids.

This clone was picked up one time. The chain joins TRBV5-5 to TRBJ1-1; D perhaps matches TRBD1 (5 bases). The CDR3 contains 14 residues. V lost 4 bases and J lost 5, with 15 bases in between. Per germline, CDR1 SGHKS and CDR2 YYEKEE (reference sequence). Written as DNA, the CDR3 is TGTGCCAGCAGCCCGCAGCAGGGTCGGACTGAAGCTTTCTTT. Translating gives CASSPQQGRTEAFF.

V gene TRBV28 combines with J gene TRBJ1-3, with D hard to call. Trimming left V 6 bases short and J 2 bases short, with 11 bases between. This CDR3 comprises 14 residues. CDR1 is MDHEN, CDR2 SYDVKM, per germline. DNA of the CDR3: TGTGCCAGCAGCTACGGGCCCACTGGAAACACCATATATTTT. Protein sequence: CASSYGPTGNTIYF.

V is TRBV10-2 and J is TRBJ2-2; D might be TRBD1 (5 bases). The CDR3 has 15 amino acids. The germline gives CDR1 WSHSY, CDR2 SAAADI. The V end was cut by 2 bases, the J end by 1 base, with 8 bases between. CDR3 in amino acids: CASSEGRENTGELFF. DNA of the CDR3: TGCGCCAGCAGTGAGGGCAGGGAGAACACCGGGGAGCTGTTTTTT.

This clone was observed a single time. The chain links TRBV5-6 to TRBJ1-2; tentative D call: TRBD1 (6 bases). The CDR3 loop spans 14 amino acids. The germline V gene encodes CDR1 SGHDT and CDR2 YYEEEE. Trimming cost V 0 bases and J 7 bases, with 13 bases left between them. The CDR3 bases are TGTGCCAGCAGCTTGGGGGGGCGAATGAGTGGCTACACCTTC. Translated, it gives CASSLGGRMSGYTF. The whole variable domain, filled in from reference TRBV5-6 and TRBJ1-2, reads DAGVTQSPTHLIKTRGQQVTLRCSPKSGHDTVSWYQQALGQGPQFIFQYYEEEERQRGNFPDRFSGHQFPNYSSELNVNALLLGDSALYLCASSLGGRMSGYTFGSGTRLTVV.

On this clone itself: A read error may be the cause here, since a much bigger clone is one base away. The V gene is TRBV9, the J gene TRBJ2-6, with no clear D. The V gene's germline CDR1 is SGDLS and CDR2 YYNGEE. Trimming took 2 bases from V and 1 from J, leaving 1 base between them. CDR3 length: 13 residues. In nucleotides, the CDR3 is TGTGCCAGCAGCGTTTCTGGGGCCAACGTCCTGACTTTC. Encoded protein: CASSVSGANVLTF. Combining the CDR3 with reference TRBV9 and TRBJ2-6 gives the whole variable domain DSGVTQTPKHLITATGQRVTLRCSPRSGDLSVYWYQQSLDQGLQFLIQYYNGEERAKGNILERFSAQQFPDLHSELNLSSLELGDSALYFCASSVSGANVLTFGAGSRLTVL.